This TCR beta chain was retrieved from a study of T cell changes during pregnancy in multiple sclerosis. The repertoire was sequenced with immunoSEQ multiplex PCR; TCRdb's copy has only in-frame clones and lacks some. The table has about 53,000 clones, nearly 90% seen once. This specimen was peripheral blood, taken after pregnancy. The sequence came from a female donor in good health, enrolled as a control in a pregnancy study.

CDR3 nucleotides: TGTGCCAGCAGCTCTCGGACTGGCCAACGGTGGAATGAGCAGTTCTTC. Translation gives CASSSRTGQRWNEQFF. V gene TRBV7-3 combines with J gene TRBJ2-1, with D possibly TRBD2 on 5 matching bases. Germline loops: CDR1 SGHTA, CDR2 FQGTGA. The V end lost 4 bases, the J end lost 7 bases, and 20 bases lay between the germline ends. CDR3 length: 16 amino acids. Supplemented by reference TRBV7-3 and TRBJ2-1, the full variable domain reads GAGVSQTPSNKVTEKGKYVELRCDPISGHTALYWYRQSLGQGPEFLIYFQGTGAADDSGLPNDRFFAVRPEGSVSTLKIQRTERGDSAVYLCASSSRTGQRWNEQFFGPGTRLTVL.